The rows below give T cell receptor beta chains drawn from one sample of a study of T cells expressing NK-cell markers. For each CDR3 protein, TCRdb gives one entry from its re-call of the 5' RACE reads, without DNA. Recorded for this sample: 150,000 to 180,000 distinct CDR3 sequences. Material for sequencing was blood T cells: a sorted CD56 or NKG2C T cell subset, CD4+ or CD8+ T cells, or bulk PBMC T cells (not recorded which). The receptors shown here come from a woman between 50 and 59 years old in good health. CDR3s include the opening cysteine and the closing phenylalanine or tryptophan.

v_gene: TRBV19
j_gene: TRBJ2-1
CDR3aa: CASSIGGVNEQFF

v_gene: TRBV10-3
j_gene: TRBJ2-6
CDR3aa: CAISESEGTGANVLTF

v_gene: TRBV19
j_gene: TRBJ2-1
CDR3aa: CASGEQGAVYNEQFF

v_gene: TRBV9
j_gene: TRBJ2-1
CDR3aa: CASSVEDSPDRAYNEQFF

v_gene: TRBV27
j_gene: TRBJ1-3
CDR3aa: CASSPPGTKDSSGNTIYF

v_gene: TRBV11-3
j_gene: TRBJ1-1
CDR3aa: CASSTGENTEAFF

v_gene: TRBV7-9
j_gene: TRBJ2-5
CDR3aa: CASSLQPQETQYF

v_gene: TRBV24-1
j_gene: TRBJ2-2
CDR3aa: CATNHRNTGELFF

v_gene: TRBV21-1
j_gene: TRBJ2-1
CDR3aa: CASSKKEPKTSGRSPSSYNEQFF

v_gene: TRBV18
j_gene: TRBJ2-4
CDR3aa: CASSLGRGNIQYF

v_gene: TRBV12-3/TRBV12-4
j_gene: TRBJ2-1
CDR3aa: CANRVAGGNEQFF

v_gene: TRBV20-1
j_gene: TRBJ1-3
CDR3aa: CSARLMERGSGNTIYF